The rows below give T cell receptor beta chains drawn from one sample of a study of beta chain features in type 1 diabetes. Repertoires were generated with immunoSEQ multiplex PCR, while TCRdb's copy carries only in-frame clones and drops some. Of around 430,000 clones listed, approximately 30% are singletons. Sample: naive CD4+ T cells from blood. These receptors were collected from a man aged 18 to 29 in good health. Both conserved end residues are part of each CDR3. The D gene is left open where the match is weak. A clone size is listed for some rows: how often the clone was seen (once, few, many), or a class if it is expanded.

V gene: TRBV2
J gene: TRBJ1-1
clone size: .
D gene: .
CDR3 DNA: TGTGCCAGCAGTCTAAGGGGCAACACTGAAGCTTTCTTT
CDR3 protein: CASSLRGNTEAFF

V gene: TRBV6-5
J gene: TRBJ2-1
clone size: .
D gene: .
CDR3 DNA: TGTGCCAGCAGTGACTCCTCCGGAATATACAATGAGCAGTTCTTC
CDR3 protein: CASSDSSGIYNEQFF

V gene: TRBV7-3
J gene: TRBJ2-5
clone size: few
D gene: .
CDR3 DNA: TGTGCCAGCAGCTCTCCCTCAGGACGCATGGAGACCCAGTACTTC
CDR3 protein: CASSSPSGRMETQYF

V gene: TRBV30
J gene: TRBJ2-1
clone size: .
D gene: TRBD2
CDR3 DNA: TGTGCCTGGAGTAATAGCGGGAGGTCCTACAATGAGCAGTTCTTC
CDR3 protein: CAWSNSGRSYNEQFF

V gene: TRBV18
J gene: TRBJ2-7
clone size: .
D gene: TRBD2
CDR3 DNA: TGTGCCAGCTCAAACCCGGGACTATCCTACGAGCAGTACTTC
CDR3 protein: CASSNPGLSYEQYF

V gene: TRBV30
J gene: TRBJ2-7
clone size: .
D gene: TRBD1
CDR3 DNA: TGTGCCTGGAGTGGGGACAGGGGATCCTACGAGCAGTACTTC
CDR3 protein: CAWSGDRGSYEQYF

V gene: TRBV9
J gene: TRBJ2-7
clone size: few
D gene: TRBD2
CDR3 DNA: TGTGCCAGCAGCGTAGGGAGCGGGGTCAGCTCCTACGAGCAGTACTTC
CDR3 protein: CASSVGSGVSSYEQYF

V gene: TRBV7-2
J gene: TRBJ2-1
clone size: .
D gene: TRBD2
CDR3 DNA: TGTGCCAGCAGCTTAGCCGGGAGGAGCAATGAGCAGTTCTTC
CDR3 protein: CASSLAGRSNEQFF

V gene: TRBV4-2
J gene: TRBJ2-7
clone size: few
D gene: TRBD1
CDR3 DNA: TGTGCCAGCAGCCAAGATTCGGACAGGAGCTACGAGCAGTACTTC
CDR3 protein: CASSQDSDRSYEQYF

V gene: TRBV29-1
J gene: TRBJ2-5
clone size: few
D gene: .
CDR3 DNA: TGCAGCGTTGAAAGAGAAGAGACCCAGTACTTC
CDR3 protein: CSVEREETQYF

V gene: TRBV7-6
J gene: TRBJ2-7
clone size: .
D gene: .
CDR3 DNA: TGTGCCAGCAGCTTAGAACCGGGGAAGAGCTACGAGCAGTACTTC
CDR3 protein: CASSLEPGKSYEQYF

V gene: TRBV4-3
J gene: TRBJ2-1
clone size: .
D gene: TRBD2
CDR3 DNA: TGCGCCAGCAGCCAAGGCCCCCAGAAGCGGGAGATAGGCAATGAGCAGTTCTTC
CDR3 protein: CASSQGPQKREIGNEQFF

V gene: TRBV14
J gene: TRBJ2-1
clone size: few
D gene: TRBD2
CDR3 DNA: TGTGCCAGCAGCCGGGCCGTGACTAGCGGAAACAATGAGCAGTTCTTC
CDR3 protein: CASSRAVTSGNNEQFF

V gene: TRBV29-1
J gene: TRBJ2-6
clone size: few
D gene: .
CDR3 DNA: TGCAGCGTGAATTCTGGGGCCAACGTCCTGACTTTC
CDR3 protein: CSVNSGANVLTF

V gene: TRBV2
J gene: TRBJ2-5
clone size: few
D gene: .
CDR3 DNA: TGTGCCAGCAGCCCGAACCTACAAGAGACCCAGTACTTC
CDR3 protein: CASSPNLQETQYF

V gene: TRBV29-1
J gene: TRBJ2-1
clone size: few
D gene: TRBD2
CDR3 DNA: TGCAGCGTTGAAATAGGACTAGCGGATACTCAGTTCTTC
CDR3 protein: CSVEIGLADTQFF

V gene: TRBV10-3
J gene: TRBJ2-7
clone size: .
D gene: .
CDR3 DNA: TGTGCCTCGCGGGAAGATACCTACGAGCAGTACTTC
CDR3 protein: CASREDTYEQYF

V gene: TRBV18
J gene: TRBJ2-3
clone size: .
D gene: .
CDR3 DNA: TGTGCCAGCTCCCCGGACCAGAGCACAGATACGCAGTATTTT
CDR3 protein: CASSPDQSTDTQYF

V gene: TRBV14
J gene: TRBJ2-3
clone size: .
D gene: TRBD2
CDR3 DNA: TGTGCCAGCAGCCAAGTCATTCTAGCGGGAGTTAGAGATACGCAGTATTTT
CDR3 protein: CASSQVILAGVRDTQYF

V gene: TRBV27
J gene: TRBJ2-3
clone size: .
D gene: .
CDR3 DNA: TGTGCCAGCAACCTTAGCGGAAGTCGCACAGATACGCAGTATTTT
CDR3 protein: CASNLSGSRTDTQYF

V gene: TRBV6-5
J gene: TRBJ2-7
clone size: .
D gene: .
CDR3 DNA: TGTGCCAGCAGCCCGTATCGAGGGTACGAGCAGTACTTC
CDR3 protein: CASSPYRGYEQYF

V gene: TRBV30
J gene: TRBJ1-1
clone size: few
D gene: TRBD1
CDR3 DNA: TGTGCCTCGGGACAGTTCGCTGAAGCTTTCTTT
CDR3 protein: CASGQFAEAFF

V gene: TRBV7-2
J gene: TRBJ2-5
clone size: .
D gene: .
CDR3 DNA: TGTGCCAGTTCACGGCAAGTCCAAGAGACCCAGTACTTC
CDR3 protein: CASSRQVQETQYF

V gene: TRBV10-3
J gene: TRBJ2-1
clone size: few
D gene: TRBD1
CDR3 DNA: TGTGCCATCAGTGGAGGGACAGGGGGCGAAGATGAGCAGTTCTTC
CDR3 protein: CAISGGTGGEDEQFF

V gene: TRBV30
J gene: TRBJ2-7
clone size: .
D gene: TRBD2
CDR3 DNA: TGTGCCTGGGGACTAGCGGGAGGCTCCCACGAGCAGTACTTC
CDR3 protein: CAWGLAGGSHEQYF

V gene: TRBV5-6
J gene: TRBJ2-7
clone size: .
D gene: TRBD2
CDR3 DNA: TGTGCCAGCAGCTTGGGACTAGCGGGAGGCCCCTCCGAGCAGTACTTC
CDR3 protein: CASSLGLAGGPSEQYF

V gene: TRBV7-2
J gene: TRBJ2-5
clone size: few
D gene: .
CDR3 DNA: TGTGCCAGCAGCCAGGGGGGCGCTGTTCAAGAGACCCAGTACTTC
CDR3 protein: CASSQGGAVQETQYF

V gene: TRBV30
J gene: TRBJ2-7
clone size: .
D gene: TRBD1
CDR3 DNA: TGTGCCTGGAGAGACAGGGGCATCTCCTACGAGCAGTACTTC
CDR3 protein: CAWRDRGISYEQYF

V gene: TRBV29-1
J gene: TRBJ2-3
clone size: .
D gene: .
CDR3 DNA: TGCAGCGTTCGGGGGGCATGGAGCACAGATACGCAGTATTTT
CDR3 protein: CSVRGAWSTDTQYF

V gene: TRBV7-2
J gene: TRBJ2-1
clone size: few
D gene: .
CDR3 DNA: TGTGCCTCCCGTGGCGTGAGCTCCTACAATGAGCAGTTCTTC
CDR3 protein: CASRGVSSYNEQFF

V gene: TRBV6-5
J gene: TRBJ2-7
clone size: .
D gene: .
CDR3 DNA: TGTGCCAGCAGTTATCAGATTGCCTACGAGCAGTACTTC
CDR3 protein: CASSYQIAYEQYF

V gene: TRBV7-2
J gene: TRBJ2-3
clone size: few
D gene: .
CDR3 DNA: TGTGCCAGCTCGCGGGCAGATACGCAGTATTTT
CDR3 protein: CASSRADTQYF

V gene: TRBV28
J gene: TRBJ2-4
clone size: few
D gene: .
CDR3 DNA: TGTGCCAGCAGCAGTCCCAACAGCATTTCCAAAAACATTCAGTACTTC
CDR3 protein: CASSSPNSISKNIQYF

V gene: TRBV28
J gene: TRBJ2-7
clone size: .
D gene: .
CDR3 DNA: TGTGCCAGCAGCACCATCTACGAGCAGTACTTC
CDR3 protein: CASSTIYEQYF

V gene: TRBV30
J gene: TRBJ1-5
clone size: .
D gene: .
CDR3 DNA: TGTGCCTGGAGGGGGGTAGGGGCGAATCAGCCCCAGCATTTT
CDR3 protein: CAWRGVGANQPQHF

V gene: TRBV30
J gene: TRBJ2-7
clone size: .
D gene: .
CDR3 DNA: TGTGCCTGGACAAATACCTACGAGCAGTACTTC
CDR3 protein: CAWTNTYEQYF

V gene: TRBV7-9
J gene: TRBJ2-2
clone size: few
D gene: .
CDR3 DNA: TGTGCCAGCAGCTTCCGGGCCGGGGAGCTGTTTTTT
CDR3 protein: CASSFRAGELFF

V gene: TRBV25-1
J gene: TRBJ2-3
clone size: .
D gene: .
CDR3 DNA: TGTGCCAGCAGTGATCCCACTAGACCCGACACAGATACGCAGTATTTT
CDR3 protein: CASSDPTRPDTDTQYF

V gene: TRBV30
J gene: TRBJ2-1
clone size: .
D gene: .
CDR3 DNA: TGTGCCTGGAGTGAAGGAGTACCCACCCCAAGCTCCTACAATGAGCAGTTCTTC
CDR3 protein: CAWSEGVPTPSSYNEQFF

V gene: TRBV5-1
J gene: TRBJ2-6
clone size: .
D gene: .
CDR3 DNA: TGCGCCAGCAGCTCGTATGTATCTGGGGCCAACGTCCTGACTTTC
CDR3 protein: CASSSYVSGANVLTF

V gene: TRBV6-6
J gene: TRBJ2-6
clone size: .
D gene: .
CDR3 DNA: TGTGCCAGCACCCCGGCAGACTCTGGGGCCAACGTCCTGACTTTC
CDR3 protein: CASTPADSGANVLTF

V gene: TRBV7-2
J gene: TRBJ2-5
clone size: few
D gene: .
CDR3 DNA: TGTGCCAGCAGCTTAGGGGCTCGGGAGACCCAGTACTTC
CDR3 protein: CASSLGARETQYF

V gene: TRBV11-3
J gene: TRBJ2-7
clone size: .
D gene: TRBD1
CDR3 DNA: TGTGCCAGCAGCGCGACAGGGGGCGAGCAGTACTTC
CDR3 protein: CASSATGGEQYF